The entry that follows covers one T cell receptor beta chain sequence. This record comes from a study of blood T cell repertoires in COVID-19. The protocol was immunoSEQ multiplex PCR, while the TCRdb copy is restricted to in-frame clones and leaves out a portion. The data contain 150,000 or so clones, roughly 86% of them singletons. CDR3 length: 17 residues. From germline, CDR1 is SGHTA and CDR2 FQGTGA. Germline trimming cut 4 bases from V and 1 base from J; bases unmatched to any gene: 7. The sample consisted of peripheral blood. This TCR came from a middle-aged man who had recovered from COVID-19. The rearrangement uses TRBV7-3 and TRBJ2-5, with 12 bases aligning to TRBD2. CDR3 nucleotides: TGTGCCAGCAGCTCCTTTCCTAGCGGGAGGGCCCAAGAGACCCAGTACTTC. Amino acids: CASSSFPSGRAQETQYF.